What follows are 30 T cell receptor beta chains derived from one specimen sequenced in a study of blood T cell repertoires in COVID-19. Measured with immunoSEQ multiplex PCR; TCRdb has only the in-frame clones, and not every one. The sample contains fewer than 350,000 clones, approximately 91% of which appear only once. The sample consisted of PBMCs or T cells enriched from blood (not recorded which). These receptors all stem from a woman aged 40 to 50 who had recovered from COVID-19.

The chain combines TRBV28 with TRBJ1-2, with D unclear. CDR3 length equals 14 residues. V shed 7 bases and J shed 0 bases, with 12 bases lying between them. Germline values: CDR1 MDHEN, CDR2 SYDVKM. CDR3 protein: CASTLYSSNYGYTF. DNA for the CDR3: TGTGCCAGCACCTTGTACTCTTCTAACTATGGCTACACCTTC.

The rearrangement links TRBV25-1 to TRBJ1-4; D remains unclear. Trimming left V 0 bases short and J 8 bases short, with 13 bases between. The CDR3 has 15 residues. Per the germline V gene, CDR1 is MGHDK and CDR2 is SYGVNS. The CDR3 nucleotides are TGTGCCAGCAGTGAATATCGCCCCGGAGGGGAAAAACTGTTTTTT. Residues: CASSEYRPGGEKLFF.

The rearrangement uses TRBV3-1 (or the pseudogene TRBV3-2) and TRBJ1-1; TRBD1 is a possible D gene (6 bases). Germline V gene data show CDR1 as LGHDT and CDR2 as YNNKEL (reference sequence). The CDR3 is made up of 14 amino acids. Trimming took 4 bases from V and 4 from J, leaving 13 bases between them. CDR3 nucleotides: TGTGCCAGCAGCCCCTGGCAGGGGACCACTGAAGCTTTCTTT. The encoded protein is CASSPWQGTTEAFF.

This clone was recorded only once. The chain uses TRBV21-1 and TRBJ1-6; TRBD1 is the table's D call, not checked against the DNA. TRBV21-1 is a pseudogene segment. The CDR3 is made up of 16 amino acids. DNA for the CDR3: TGTGCCAGCGGGACAGGGGACCTCTTGAATAATTCACCCCTCCACTTT. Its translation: CASGTGDLLNNSPLHF.

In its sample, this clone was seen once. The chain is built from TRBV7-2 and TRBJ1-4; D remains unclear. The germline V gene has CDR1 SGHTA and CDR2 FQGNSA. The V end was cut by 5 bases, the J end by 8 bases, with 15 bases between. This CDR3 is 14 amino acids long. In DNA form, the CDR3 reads TGTGCCAGCAGCGAGACTCCCAATAGGGAAAAACTGTTTTTT. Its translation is CASSETPNREKLFF.

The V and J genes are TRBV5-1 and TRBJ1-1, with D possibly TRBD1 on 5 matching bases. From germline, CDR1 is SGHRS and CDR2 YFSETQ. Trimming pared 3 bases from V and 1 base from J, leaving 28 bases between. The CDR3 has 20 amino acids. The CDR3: CASSSRSQGLGIPENTEAFF. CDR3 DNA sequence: TGCGCCAGCAGCTCCCGATCGCAGGGTTTAGGGATTCCGGAGAACACTGAAGCTTTCTTT.

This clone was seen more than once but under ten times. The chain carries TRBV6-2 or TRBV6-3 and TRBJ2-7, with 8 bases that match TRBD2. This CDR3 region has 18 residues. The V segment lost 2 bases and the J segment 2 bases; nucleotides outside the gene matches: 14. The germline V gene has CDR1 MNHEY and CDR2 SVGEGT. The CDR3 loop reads CASSYLGRWTSFTYEQYF. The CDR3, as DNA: TGTGCCAGCAGTTACCTCGGGCGGTGGACTAGCTTCACCTACGAGCAGTACTTC.

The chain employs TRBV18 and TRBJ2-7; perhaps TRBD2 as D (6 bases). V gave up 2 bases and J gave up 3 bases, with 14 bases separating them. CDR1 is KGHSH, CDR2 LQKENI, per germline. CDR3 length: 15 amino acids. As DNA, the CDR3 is TGTGCCAGCTCACCATCGGTAGCGGAACGCTACGAGCAGTACTTC. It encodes CASSPSVAERYEQYF.

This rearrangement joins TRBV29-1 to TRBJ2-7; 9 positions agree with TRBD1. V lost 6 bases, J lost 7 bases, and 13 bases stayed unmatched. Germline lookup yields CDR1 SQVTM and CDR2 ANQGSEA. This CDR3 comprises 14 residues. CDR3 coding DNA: TGCAGCGTCCTTCCGGGACAGGGCGCTAAGGAGCAGTACTTC. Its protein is CSVLPGQGAKEQYF.

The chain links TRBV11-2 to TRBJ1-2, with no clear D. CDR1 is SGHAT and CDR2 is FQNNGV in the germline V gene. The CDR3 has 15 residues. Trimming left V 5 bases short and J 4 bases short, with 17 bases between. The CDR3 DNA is TGTGCCAGCAGCCCACAGACAAGCTTGGGCTATGGCTACACCTTC. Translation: CASSPQTSLGYGYTF.

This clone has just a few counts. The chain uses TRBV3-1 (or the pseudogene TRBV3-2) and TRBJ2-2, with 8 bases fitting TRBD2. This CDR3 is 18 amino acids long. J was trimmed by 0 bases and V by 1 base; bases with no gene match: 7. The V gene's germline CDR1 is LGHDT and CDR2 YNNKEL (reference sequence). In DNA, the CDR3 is TGTGCCAGCAGCCAAGGCCCGAGCGGGGGAGCGAACACCGGGGAGCTGTTTTTT. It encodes CASSQGPSGGANTGELFF.

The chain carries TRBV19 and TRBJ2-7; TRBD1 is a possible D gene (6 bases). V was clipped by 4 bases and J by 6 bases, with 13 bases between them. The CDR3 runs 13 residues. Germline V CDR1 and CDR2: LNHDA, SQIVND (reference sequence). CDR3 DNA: TGTGCCAGTAGTAGGAGTACAGGGATCGAGCAGTACTTC. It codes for CASSRSTGIEQYF.

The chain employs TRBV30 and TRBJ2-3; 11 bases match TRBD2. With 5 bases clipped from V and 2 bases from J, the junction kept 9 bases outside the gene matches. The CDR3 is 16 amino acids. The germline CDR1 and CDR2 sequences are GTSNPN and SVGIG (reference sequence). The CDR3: CAWGRASGGYTDTQYF. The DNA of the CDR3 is TGTGCCTGGGGGAGAGCTAGCGGGGGGTACACAGATACGCAGTATTTT.

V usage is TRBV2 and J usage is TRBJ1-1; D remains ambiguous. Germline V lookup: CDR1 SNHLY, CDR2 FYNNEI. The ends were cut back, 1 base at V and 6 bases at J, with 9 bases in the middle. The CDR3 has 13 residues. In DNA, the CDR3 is TGTGCCAGCAGTGAAGGGGGAGGGCCTGAAGCTTTCTTT. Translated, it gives CASSEGGGPEAFF.

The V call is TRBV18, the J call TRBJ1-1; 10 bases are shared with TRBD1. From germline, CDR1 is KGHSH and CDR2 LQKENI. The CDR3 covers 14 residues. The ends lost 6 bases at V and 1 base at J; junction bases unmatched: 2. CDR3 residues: CASSRDRGNTEAFF. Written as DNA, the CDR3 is TGTGCCAGCTCCCGGGACAGGGGGAACACTGAAGCTTTCTTT.

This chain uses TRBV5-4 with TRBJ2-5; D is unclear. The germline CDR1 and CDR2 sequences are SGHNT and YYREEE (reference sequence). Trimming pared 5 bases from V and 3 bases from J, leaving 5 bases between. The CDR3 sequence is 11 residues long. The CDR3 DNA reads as TGTGCCAGCAGTATAAAAGAGACCCAGTACTTC. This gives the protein CASSIKETQYF.

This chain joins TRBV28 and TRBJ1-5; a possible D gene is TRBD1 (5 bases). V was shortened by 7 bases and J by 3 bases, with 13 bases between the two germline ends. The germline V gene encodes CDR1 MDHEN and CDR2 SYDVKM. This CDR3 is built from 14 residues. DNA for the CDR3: TGTGCCAGCATACGACAGAGACCCAATCAGCCCCAGCATTTT. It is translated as CASIRQRPNQPQHF.

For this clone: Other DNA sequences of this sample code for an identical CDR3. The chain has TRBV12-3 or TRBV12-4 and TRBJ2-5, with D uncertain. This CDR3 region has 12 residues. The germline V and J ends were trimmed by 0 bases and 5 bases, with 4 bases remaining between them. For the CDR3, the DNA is TGTGCCAGCAGTTTAGCGAGGGAGACCCAGTACTTC. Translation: CASSLARETQYF.

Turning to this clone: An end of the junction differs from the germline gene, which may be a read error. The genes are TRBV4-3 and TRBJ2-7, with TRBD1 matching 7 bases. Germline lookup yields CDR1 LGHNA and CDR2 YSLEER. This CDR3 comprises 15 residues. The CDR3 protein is CASSQEIGTEYAQYF. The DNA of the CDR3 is TGCGCCAGCAGCCAAGAAATCGGGACAGAGTACGCGCAGTACTTC.

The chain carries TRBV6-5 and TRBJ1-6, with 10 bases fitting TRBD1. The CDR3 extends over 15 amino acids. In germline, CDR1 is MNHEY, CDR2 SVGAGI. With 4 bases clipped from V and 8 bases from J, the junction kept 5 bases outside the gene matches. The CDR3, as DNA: TGTGCCAGCAGTTGGGACAGGGGTGGTTATTCACCCCTCCACTTT. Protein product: CASSWDRGGYSPLHF.

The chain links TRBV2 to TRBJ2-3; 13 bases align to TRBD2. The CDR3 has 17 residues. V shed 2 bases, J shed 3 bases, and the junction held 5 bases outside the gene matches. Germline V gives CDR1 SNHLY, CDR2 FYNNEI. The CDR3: CASSERGLAGITDTQYF. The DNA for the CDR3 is TGTGCCAGCAGTGAAAGGGGACTAGCGGGGATAACAGATACGCAGTATTTT. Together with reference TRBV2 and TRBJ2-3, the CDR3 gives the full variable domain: EPEVTQTPSHQVTQMGQEVILRCVPISNHLYFYWYRQILGQKVEFLVSFYNNEISEKSEIFDDQFSVERPDGSNFTLKIRSTKLEDSAMYFCASSERGLAGITDTQYFGPGTRLTVL.

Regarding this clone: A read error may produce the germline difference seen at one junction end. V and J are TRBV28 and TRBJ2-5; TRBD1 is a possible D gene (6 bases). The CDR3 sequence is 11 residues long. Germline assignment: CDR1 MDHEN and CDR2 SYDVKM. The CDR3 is CASSRSRGSHF. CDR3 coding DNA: TGTGCCAGCAGTCGTTCCAGGGGTTCTCACTTC.

CDR3 region: CASSFQGADYGYTF. The CDR3 DNA sequence: TGTGCCAGCAGCTTTCAGGGGGCGGACTATGGCTACACCTTC. The chain joins TRBV7-8 to TRBJ1-2, with 8 bases identical to TRBD1. CDR3 length equals 14 residues. Losses at the gene ends were 3 bases for V and 3 bases for J; bases not matched to a gene: 3. The germline V gene encodes CDR1 SGHVS and CDR2 FQNEAQ. The variable domain in full, completed from reference TRBV7-8 and TRBJ1-2, reads GAGVSQSPRYKVAKRGQDVALRCDPISGHVSLFWYQQALGQGPEFLTYFQNEAQLDKSGLPSDRFFAERPEGSVSTLKIQRTQQEDSAVYLCASSFQGADYGYTFGSGTRLTVV.

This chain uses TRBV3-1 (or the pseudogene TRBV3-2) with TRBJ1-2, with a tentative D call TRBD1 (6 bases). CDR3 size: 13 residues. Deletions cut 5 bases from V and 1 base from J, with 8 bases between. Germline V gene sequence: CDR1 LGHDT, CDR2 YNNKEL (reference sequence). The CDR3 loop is CASSEQGNYGYTF. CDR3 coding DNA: TGTGCCAGCAGCGAACAGGGTAACTATGGCTACACCTTC.

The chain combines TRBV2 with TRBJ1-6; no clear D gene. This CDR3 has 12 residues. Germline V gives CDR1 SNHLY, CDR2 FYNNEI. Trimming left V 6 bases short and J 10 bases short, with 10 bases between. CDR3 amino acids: CASRPGVSPLHF. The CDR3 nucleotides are TGTGCCAGCAGGCCCGGGGTCTCACCCCTCCACTTT.

Here the CDR3 DNA reads TGTGCCAGCAGCCCCGGAGGGTACAGTGAAGCTTTCTTT. Residues: CASSPGGYSEAFF. V usage is TRBV7-3 and J usage is TRBJ1-1; D unclear. The CDR3 covers 13 residues. Germline-derived CDR1 and CDR2 are SGHTA and FQGTGA. Between the trimmed V and J ends, which lost 5 bases and 7 bases, there was a span of 14 bases.

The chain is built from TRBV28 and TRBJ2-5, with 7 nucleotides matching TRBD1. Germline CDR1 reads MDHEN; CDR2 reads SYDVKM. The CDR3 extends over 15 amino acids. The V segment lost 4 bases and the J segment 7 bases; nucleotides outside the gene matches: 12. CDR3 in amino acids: CASSSTTGVYRTQYF. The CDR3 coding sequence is TGTGCCAGCAGTTCGACAACAGGGGTCTATAGGACCCAGTACTTC. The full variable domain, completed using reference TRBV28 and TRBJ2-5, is DVKVTQSSRYLVKRTGEKVFLECVQDMDHENMFWYRQDPGLGLRLIYFSYDVKMKEKGDIPEGYSVSREKKERFSLILESASTNQTSMYLCASSSTTGVYRTQYFGPGTRLLVL.

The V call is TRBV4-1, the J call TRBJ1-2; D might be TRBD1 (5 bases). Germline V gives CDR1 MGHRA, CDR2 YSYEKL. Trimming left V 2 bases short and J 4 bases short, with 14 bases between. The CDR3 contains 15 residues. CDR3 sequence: CASSQSKEGLYGYTF. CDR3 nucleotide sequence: TGCGCCAGCAGCCAATCCAAGGAGGGGCTCTATGGCTACACCTTC.

CDR3 bases: TGCGCCAGCAGCTCCGGGGGTTACGAGCAGTACTTC. Amino acid sequence: CASSSGGYEQYF. The rearrangement links TRBV5-1 to TRBJ2-7; maybe TRBD2 (6 bases). Looked up from germline, CDR1 is SGHRS and CDR2 is YFSETQ. The germline V and J ends were trimmed by 3 bases and 4 bases, with 8 bases remaining between them. The CDR3 runs to 12 residues. Together with reference TRBV5-1 and TRBJ2-7, the CDR3 gives the full variable domain: KAGVTQTPRYLIKTRGQQVTLSCSPISGHRSVSWYQQTPGQGLQFLFEYFSETQRNKGNFPGRFSGRQFSNSRSEMNVSTLELGDSALYLCASSSGGYEQYFGPGTRLTVT.

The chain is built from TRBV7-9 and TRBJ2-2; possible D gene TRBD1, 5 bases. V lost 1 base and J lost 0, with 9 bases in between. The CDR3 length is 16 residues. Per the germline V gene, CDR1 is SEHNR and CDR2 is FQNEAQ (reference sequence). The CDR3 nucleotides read TGTGCCAGCAGCTTAGGGCAGGGAACGAACACCGGGGAGCTGTTTTTT. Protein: CASSLGQGTNTGELFF.